One and the same sample provided the 7 T cell receptor beta chains below, sequenced in a study of blood T cell repertoires in COVID-19. The repertoire was sequenced with immunoSEQ multiplex PCR; TCRdb's copy has only in-frame clones and lacks some. The sample includes around 300,000 clones, around 85% seen only once; the top ten take under 3%. Sequences were obtained from PBMCs or T cells enriched from blood (not recorded which). These receptors were collected from a woman between 50 and 59 years old who had recovered from COVID-19.

The rearrangement links TRBV4-1 to TRBJ2-1; 8 nucleotides agree with TRBD1. The J segment lost 2 bases and the V segment lost 1 base, leaving 10 bases of the junction unmatched. The CDR3 is 18 amino acids. The germline CDR1 and CDR2 sequences are MGHRA and YSYEKL. CDR3 sequence: CASSQVADRTGPYNEQFF. In nucleotides, the CDR3 is TGCGCCAGCAGCCAAGTCGCGGATCGGACAGGGCCCTACAATGAGCAGTTCTTC.

V usage is TRBV15 and J usage is TRBJ1-6; 9 nucleotides align to TRBD1. This CDR3 contains 16 residues. V lost 3 bases, J lost 7 bases, and 7 bases stayed unmatched. The germline gives CDR1 LNHNV, CDR2 YYDKDF (reference sequence). The DNA of the CDR3 is TGTGCCACCAGCAGCGCCCCGGGGACAGGGAATTCACCCCTCCACTTT. Translated, it gives CATSSAPGTGNSPLHF.

The CDR3 DNA follows: TGTGCCAGCAGCTTACCAGCGTCCTCCTACGAGCAGTACTTC. It translates to CASSLPASSYEQYF. V is TRBV11-2 and J is TRBJ2-7; D not certain. Trimming removed 2 bases from V and 0 bases from J, with 8 bases in between. CDR1 and CDR2 (germline): SGHAT, FQNNGV. CDR3 size: 14 residues.

The CDR3 coding sequence is TGTGCCAGCAGCCAGCTCAAGGACAGGGGTAATGAAAAACTGTTTTTT. Translated, it gives CASSQLKDRGNEKLFF. The rearrangement uses TRBV4-2 and TRBJ1-4, with TRBD1 matching 9 bases. The CDR3 totals 16 residues. Germline CDR1 reads LGHNA; CDR2 reads YNFKEQ. Losses at the gene ends were 3 bases for V and 4 bases for J; bases not matched to a gene: 6.

The chain has TRBV7-2 and TRBJ1-1, with 10 bases aligning to TRBD1. This CDR3 region has 17 residues. V lost 7 bases, J lost 6 bases, and 17 bases stayed unmatched. Germline assignment: CDR1 SGHTA and CDR2 FQGNSA. The CDR3 coding sequence is TGTGCCAGCAAGCCACAATCGACAGGGGGCGCTTCCGCTGAAGCTTTCTTT. Translated: CASKPQSTGGASAEAFF.

This chain links TRBV5-1 with TRBJ1-4, with TRBD1 identical over 7 bases. From germline, CDR1 is SGHRS and CDR2 YFSETQ. This CDR3 contains 15 residues. The J segment lost 5 bases and the V segment lost 6 bases, leaving 10 bases of the junction unmatched. Here the CDR3 reads CASMTGLGINEKLFF. The CDR3 DNA follows: TGCGCCAGCATGACAGGGTTAGGGATAAATGAAAAACTGTTTTTT.

J is TRBJ2-1 and V is TRBV19; D possibly corresponds to TRBD2 (6 bases). Germline loops: CDR1 LNHDA, CDR2 SQIVND (reference sequence). The CDR3 is 15 residues long. Trimming left V 3 bases short and J 7 bases short, with 16 bases between. The CDR3: CASSILTGVVNEQFF. The CDR3 DNA reads as TGTGCCAGTAGTATCCTAACGGGAGTGGTAAATGAGCAGTTCTTC. Full variable domain (missing parts from reference TRBV19 and TRBJ2-1): DGGITQSPKYLFRKEGQNVTLSCEQNLNHDAMYWYRQDPGQGLRLIYYSQIVNDFQKGDIAEGYSVSREKKESFPLTVTSAQKNPTAFYLCASSILTGVVNEQFFGPGTRLTVL.